The rows below give T cell receptor beta chains drawn from one sample of a study of cytomegalovirus exposure and HLA in healthy donors. This table comes from immunoSEQ multiplex PCR, and its TCRdb copy is limited to in-frame clones, with some not included. Of 170,000 or so clones detected, approximately 80% appear once; the ten largest clones hold around 5%. The sample consisted of PBMCs. These receptors came from a man between 18 and 29 years old in good health and CMV-seronegative. The CDR3 runs from the conserved cysteine through the conserved F or W. D genes are given only for firm matches. Some rows have no size entry. The others give once, few or many, or a class for an expanded clone.

V	size	D	J	DNA	CDR3
TRBV18	NA	TRBD1	TRBJ1-1	TGTGCCAGCTCACCAGCGGGACAGGGGATCACTGAAGCTTTCTTT	CASSPAGQGITEAFF
TRBV5-4	once	TRBD2	TRBJ2-5	TGTGCCAGCAGCTGGGGCTTGGGACTAGCGGGAGGAGTGGGGGAGACCCAGTACTTC	CASSWGLGLAGGVGETQYF
TRBV4-1	NA	NA	TRBJ2-7	TGCGCCAGCAGCCAAGAGATCCGGGACTCAACCTACGAGCAGTACTTC	CASSQEIRDSTYEQYF
TRBV7-9	few	TRBD1	TRBJ1-1	TGTGCCAGCAGCTTACTACAGGGGTTGAACACTGAAGCTTTCTTT	CASSLLQGLNTEAFF
TRBV28	NA	NA	TRBJ2-3	TGTGCCAGCAGTTTGGCTCCCTTCGATACGCAGTATTTT	CASSLAPFDTQYF
TRBV29-1	NA	TRBD2	TRBJ2-1	TGCAGCGTTGGGGGACTAGCAGACTACAATGAGCAGTTCTTC	CSVGGLADYNEQFF
TRBV18	NA	TRBD1	TRBJ2-4	TGTGCCAGCTCACCCCGGACAGGGGGAGGCATTCAGTACTTC	CASSPRTGGGIQYF
TRBV20-1	NA	NA	TRBJ1-1	TGCAGTGCTAGAACACAGGGTGAAGCTTTCTTT	CSARTQGEAFF
TRBV19	NA	NA	TRBJ1-1	TGTGCCAGTAAGGAGGCACAGTGGCTTCCTAGCACTGAAGCTTTCTTT	CASKEAQWLPSTEAFF
TRBV19	few	NA	TRBJ2-1	TGTGCCAGTTCCCTGAGCTCCTACAATGAGCAGTTCTTC	CASSLSSYNEQFF
TRBV6-5	NA	TRBD1	TRBJ2-7	TGTGCCAGCAAGCGGGGACAGGGGAGCTACGAGCAGTACTTC	CASKRGQGSYEQYF
TRBV11-2	NA	NA	TRBJ1-1	TGTGCCAGCAGCTTAGATCGGGTCACTGAAGCTTTCTTT	CASSLDRVTEAFF
TRBV19	NA	NA	TRBJ2-7	TGTGCCAGTAGTACCAGTTTACCCTACGAGCAGTACTTC	CASSTSLPYEQYF
TRBV11-3	NA	NA	TRBJ2-2	TGTGCCAGCAGCTTAGTTCAGCGTTTCACCGGGGAGCTGTTTTTT	CASSLVQRFTGELFF
TRBV4-3	NA	NA	TRBJ1-4	TGCGCCAGCAGCCAAGAGAGGGTTCGCGAAAAACTGTTTTTT	CASSQERVREKLFF
TRBV14	NA	TRBD2	TRBJ2-3	TGTGCCAGCAGCCAGGGGCTAGCGGACCCCACAGATACGCAGTATTTT	CASSQGLADPTDTQYF
TRBV18	NA	TRBD1	TRBJ1-5	TGTGCCAGCTCACCGGGGCAGGGGGCCAATCAGCCCCAGCATTTT	CASSPGQGANQPQHF